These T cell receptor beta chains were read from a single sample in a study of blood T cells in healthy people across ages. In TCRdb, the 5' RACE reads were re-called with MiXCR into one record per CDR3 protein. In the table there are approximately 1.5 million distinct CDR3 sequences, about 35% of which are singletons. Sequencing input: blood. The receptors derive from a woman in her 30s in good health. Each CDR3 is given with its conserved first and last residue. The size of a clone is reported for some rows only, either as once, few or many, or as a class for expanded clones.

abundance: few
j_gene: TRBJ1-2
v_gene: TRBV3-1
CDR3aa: CASSFPGGRDHGYTF

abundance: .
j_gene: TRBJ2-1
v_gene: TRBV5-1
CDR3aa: CACSLGPVENEQFF

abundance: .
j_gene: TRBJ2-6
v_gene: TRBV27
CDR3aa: CASGFSGANVLTF

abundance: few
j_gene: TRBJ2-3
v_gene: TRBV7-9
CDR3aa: CASSFPIPSTDTQYF

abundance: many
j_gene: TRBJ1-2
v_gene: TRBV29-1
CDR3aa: CSVGTGGANYGYTF

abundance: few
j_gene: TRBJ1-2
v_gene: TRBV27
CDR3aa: CASSTTGTGGDGYTF

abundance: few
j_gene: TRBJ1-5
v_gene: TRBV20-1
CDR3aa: CSANRVNQPQHF

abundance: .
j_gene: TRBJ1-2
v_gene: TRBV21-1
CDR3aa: CASTSGLTNYGYTF

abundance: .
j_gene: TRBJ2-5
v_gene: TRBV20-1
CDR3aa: CSARVAGGLQETQYF

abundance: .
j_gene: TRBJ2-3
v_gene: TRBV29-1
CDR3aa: CSVRTGGTDTQYF

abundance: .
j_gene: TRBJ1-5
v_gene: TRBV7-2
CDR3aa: CASSSPTGNQPQHF

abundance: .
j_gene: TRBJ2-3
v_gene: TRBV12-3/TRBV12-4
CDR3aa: CASSLTSGGVADTQYF

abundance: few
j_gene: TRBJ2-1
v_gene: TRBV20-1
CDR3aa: CSARPTSGRYYEQFF

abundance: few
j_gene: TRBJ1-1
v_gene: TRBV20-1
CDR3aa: CSAGARGWDTEAFF

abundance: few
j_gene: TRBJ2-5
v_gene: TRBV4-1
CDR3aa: CASSQVTGTGTHPSLGTQYF

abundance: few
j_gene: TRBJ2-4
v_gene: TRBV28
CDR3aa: CASSSINLSRQGYIQYF

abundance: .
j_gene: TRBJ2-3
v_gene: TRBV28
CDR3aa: CASSRRGGTDTQYF

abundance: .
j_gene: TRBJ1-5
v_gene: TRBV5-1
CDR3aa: CASGDGINQPQHF

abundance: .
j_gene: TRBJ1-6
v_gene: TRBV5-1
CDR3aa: CASSPDRGQSPLHF

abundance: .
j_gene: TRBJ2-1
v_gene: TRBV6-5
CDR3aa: CASSYSTDEQFF